Following are 15 T cell receptor beta chains from one sample sequenced in a study of blood T cell repertoires in COVID-19. Clones were sequenced by immunoSEQ multiplex PCR, and TCRdb holds only the in-frame ones, with some missing. The repertoire has under 80,000 clones, around three quarters of them found once; the top ten carry roughly 32%. Sequencing was carried out using peripheral blood. All receptors come from a human donor in a cohort sampled during active COVID-19.

The chain combines TRBV5-8 with TRBJ2-5; tentatively, D is TRBD2 (6 bases). From germline, CDR1 is SGHTS and CDR2 YDEGEE. This CDR3 contains 15 residues. The V gene lost 0 bases and the J gene lost 5 bases, with 14 bases spanning the gap. The DNA for the CDR3 is TGTGCCAGCAGCTTGGAGGGACTGGAGGACGAGACCCAGTACTTC. It codes for CASSLEGLEDETQYF.

The V call is TRBV5-6, the J call TRBJ2-1, with a tentative D call TRBD1 (7 bases). The CDR3 has 14 amino acids. Germline V CDR1 and CDR2: SGHDT, YYEEEE. The V gene lost 4 bases and the J gene lost 7 bases, with 15 bases spanning the gap. The CDR3 region has the DNA TGTGCCAGCAGCCCTCAGGGGGGTAGGAATGAGCAGTTCTTC. As protein: CASSPQGGRNEQFF.

The J gene is TRBJ1-1, the V gene TRBV28; D is possibly TRBD1 (6 bases). V was cut by 1 base and J by 1 base, with 10 bases left in between. There are 15 residues in the CDR3. The V gene's germline CDR1 is MDHEN and CDR2 SYDVKM. The CDR3 loop is CASSLFGTKNTEAFF. CDR3 nucleotide sequence: TGTGCCAGCAGTTTATTCGGGACAAAGAACACTGAAGCTTTCTTT.

The chain carries TRBV18 and TRBJ1-2, with D perhaps matching TRBD1 (6 bases). Trimming cost V 3 bases and J 3 bases, with 14 bases left between them. This CDR3 is built from 15 residues. Germline CDR1 and CDR2: KGHSH and LQKENI. Written as DNA, the CDR3 is TGTGCCAGCTCACCGGGGGCCGGCGGTGACTATGGCTACACCTTC. It encodes CASSPGAGGDYGYTF.

This clone was seen only a few times. The chain has TRBV5-1 and TRBJ1-2, with a tentative D call TRBD1 (6 bases). V was clipped by 1 base and J by 7 bases, with 11 bases between them. CDR1 and CDR2 (germline): SGHRS, YFSETQ. The CDR3 runs 13 residues. This CDR3 is CASSLNRAGGYTF. The CDR3 DNA follows: TGCGCCAGCAGCTTGAACAGGGCGGGTGGCTACACCTTC.

The chain employs TRBV25-1 and TRBJ1-4; tentatively, D is TRBD1 (6 bases). The germline gives CDR1 MGHDK, CDR2 SYGVNS. V was trimmed by 5 bases and J by 15 bases, leaving 25 bases between them. This CDR3 spans 15 amino acids. This chain's CDR3 is CASSQPDRVTENLFF. CDR3 nucleotides: TGTGCCAGCAGTCAACCGGACAGAGTTACTGAAAACTTGTTTTTT.

The chain couples TRBV7-9 to TRBJ2-5; 8 bases match TRBD2. Germline CDR1 SEHNR, CDR2 FQNEAQ (reference sequence). The V and J ends lost 2 bases and 5 bases, in that order; junction bases with no gene match: 10. This CDR3 region has 16 residues. The CDR3 sequence: CASSLRKAGAGETQYF. In DNA, the CDR3 is TGTGCCAGCAGCTTAAGGAAAGCGGGAGCGGGGGAGACCCAGTACTTC.

V is TRBV10-3 and J is TRBJ1-1; D is unresolved. CDR3 length equals 13 residues. V was pared by 7 bases and J by 5 bases, with 14 bases between. Germline loops: CDR1 ENHRY, CDR2 SYGVKD. DNA of the CDR3: TGTGCCATCACTTCTACTGGTTCGACTGAAGCTTTCTTT. It codes for CAITSTGSTEAFF.

The rearrangement links TRBV4-2 to TRBJ1-2; D is possibly TRBD1 (5 bases). The CDR3 runs to 16 residues. V lost 0 bases and J lost 1, with 12 bases in between. Per the germline V gene, CDR1 is LGHNA and CDR2 is YNFKEQ. The CDR3, as DNA: TGTGCCAGCAGCCAAGATCTCTGGCAGGGTAACTATGGCTACACCTTC. The encoded protein is CASSQDLWQGNYGYTF.

The gene calls are TRBV10-1 and TRBJ1-1; no firm D call. Germline V gene lookup returns CDR1 WNHNN and CDR2 SYGVQD (reference sequence). V was cut by 6 bases and J by 1 base, with 9 bases left in between. The CDR3 is made up of 13 amino acids. The CDR3 DNA follows: TGCGCCAGCAGACCTGACAAGAACACTGAAGCTTTCTTT. Its translation: CASRPDKNTEAFF.

The V and J genes are TRBV5-1 and TRBJ2-7; 11 bases are shared with TRBD2. Per germline, CDR1 SGHRS and CDR2 YFSETQ. V trimming: 0 bases; J trimming: 5 bases; junction bases outside the gene matches: 4. CDR3 length: 15 residues. CDR3: CASSLALAGGHEQYF. The CDR3 DNA reads TGCGCCAGCAGCTTGGCTCTAGCGGGAGGTCACGAGCAGTACTTC.

The rearrangement joins TRBV6-5 to TRBJ1-2; D uncertain. V lost 6 bases and J lost 8, with 16 bases in between. CDR3 length: 13 residues. The germline V gene encodes CDR1 MNHEY and CDR2 SVGAGI. The CDR3 bases are TGTGCCAGCAGGAAGGTGGAGGGCTGGGGCTACACCTTC. As protein: CASRKVEGWGYTF.

This clone appeared a single time. The rearrangement joins TRBV27 to TRBJ2-7, with 13 bases lining up with TRBD2. This CDR3 has 15 amino acids. V was clipped by 9 bases and J by 0 bases; unmatched bases: 5. The germline gives CDR1 MNHEY, CDR2 SMNVEV (reference sequence). CDR3 amino acids: CARGTSGTSSYEQYF. The CDR3 DNA reads as TGTGCCAGAGGGACTAGCGGGACTAGCTCCTACGAGCAGTACTTC.

In its sample, this clone was seen a few times. The chain recombines TRBV24-1 with TRBJ1-5; 10 bases agree with TRBD1. The V and J ends lost 4 bases and 2 bases, in that order; junction bases with no gene match: 4. This CDR3 is built from 16 residues. In germline, CDR1 is KGHDR, CDR2 SFDVKD. The CDR3 sequence is CATSDSGTGGNQPQHF. CDR3 DNA: TGTGCCACCAGTGACTCGGGGACAGGGGGCAATCAGCCCCAGCATTTT.

The gene calls are TRBV7-8 and TRBJ2-7, with TRBD2 matching 8 bases. Germline CDR1 and CDR2: SGHVS and FQNEAQ. This CDR3 contains 15 residues. J lost 8 bases, V lost 5 bases, and 14 bases had no gene match. The CDR3 DNA reads TGTGCCAGCAGCGCTGGGCTTAGCGGGGATGGGAAGCAGTACTTC. Amino acid sequence: CASSAGLSGDGKQYF.